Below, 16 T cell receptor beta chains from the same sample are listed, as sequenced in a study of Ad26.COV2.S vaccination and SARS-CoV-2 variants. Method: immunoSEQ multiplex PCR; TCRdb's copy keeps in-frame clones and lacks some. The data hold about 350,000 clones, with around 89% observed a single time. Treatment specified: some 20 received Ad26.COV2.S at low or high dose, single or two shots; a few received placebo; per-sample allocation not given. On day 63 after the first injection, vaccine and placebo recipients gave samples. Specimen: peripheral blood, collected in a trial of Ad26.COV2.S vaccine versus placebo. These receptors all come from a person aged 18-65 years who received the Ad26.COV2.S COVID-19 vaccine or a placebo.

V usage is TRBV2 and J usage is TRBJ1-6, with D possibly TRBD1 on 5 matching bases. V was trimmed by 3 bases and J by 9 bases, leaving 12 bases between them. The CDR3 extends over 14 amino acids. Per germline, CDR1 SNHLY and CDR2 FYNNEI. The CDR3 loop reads CASSEEGSVSPLHF. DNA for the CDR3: TGTGCCAGCAGTGAGGAGGGGTCGGTTTCACCCCTCCACTTT.

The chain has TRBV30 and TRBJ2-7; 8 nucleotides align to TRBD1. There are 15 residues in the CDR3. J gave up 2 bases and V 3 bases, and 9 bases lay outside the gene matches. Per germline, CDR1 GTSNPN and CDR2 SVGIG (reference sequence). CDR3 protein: CAWRPAGQGTYEQYF. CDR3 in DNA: TGTGCCTGGAGACCCGCAGGACAGGGTACCTACGAGCAGTACTTC.

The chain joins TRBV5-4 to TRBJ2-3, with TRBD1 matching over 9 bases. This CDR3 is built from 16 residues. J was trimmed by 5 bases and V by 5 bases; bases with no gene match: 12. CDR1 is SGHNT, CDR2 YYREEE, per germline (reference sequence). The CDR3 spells CASRLMGQGMKDTQYF. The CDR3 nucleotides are TGTGCCAGCAGGCTCATGGGACAGGGAATGAAAGATACGCAGTATTTT. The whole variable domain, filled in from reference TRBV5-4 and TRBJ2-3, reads ETGVTQSPTHLIKTRGQQVTLRCSSQSGHNTVSWYQQALGQGPQFIFQYYREEENGRGNFPPRFSGLQFPNYSSELNVNALELDDSALYLCASRLMGQGMKDTQYFGPGTRLTVL.

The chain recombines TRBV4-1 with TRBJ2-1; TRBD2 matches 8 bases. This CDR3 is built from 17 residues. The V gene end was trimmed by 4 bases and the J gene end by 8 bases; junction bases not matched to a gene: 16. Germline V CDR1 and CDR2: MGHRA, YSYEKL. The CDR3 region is CASSLRLGREVFHEQFF. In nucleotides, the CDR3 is TGCGCCAGCAGCCTCCGGCTTGGGCGGGAGGTCTTCCATGAGCAGTTCTTC.

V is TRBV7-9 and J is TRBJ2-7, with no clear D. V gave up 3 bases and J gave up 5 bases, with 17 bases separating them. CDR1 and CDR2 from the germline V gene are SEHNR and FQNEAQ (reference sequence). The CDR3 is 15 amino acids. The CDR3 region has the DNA TGTGCCAGCAGCTTCGCCCAGGTCGGAACCAACGAGCAGTACTTC. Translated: CASSFAQVGTNEQYF.

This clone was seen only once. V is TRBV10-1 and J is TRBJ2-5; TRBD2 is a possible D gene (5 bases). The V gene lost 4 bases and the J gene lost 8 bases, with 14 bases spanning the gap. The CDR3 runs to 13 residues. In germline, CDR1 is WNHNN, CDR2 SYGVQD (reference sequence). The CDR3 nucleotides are TGCGCCAGCAGTGGCGGAGGATTCGGAACCCAGTACTTC. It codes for CASSGGGFGTQYF.

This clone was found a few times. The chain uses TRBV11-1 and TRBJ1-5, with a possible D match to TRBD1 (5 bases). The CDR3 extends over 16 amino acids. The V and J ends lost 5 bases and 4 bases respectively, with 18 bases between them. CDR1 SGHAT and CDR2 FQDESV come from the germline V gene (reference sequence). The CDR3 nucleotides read TGTGCCAGCAGCACCAGGGTTAAGAGAAAAAATCAGCCCCAGCATTTT. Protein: CASSTRVKRKNQPQHF.

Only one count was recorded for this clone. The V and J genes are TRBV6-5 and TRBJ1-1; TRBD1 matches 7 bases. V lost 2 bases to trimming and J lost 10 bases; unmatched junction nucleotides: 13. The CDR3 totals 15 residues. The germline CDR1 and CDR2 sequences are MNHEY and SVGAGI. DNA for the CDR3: TGTGCCAGCAGTTACGGGCGAAGGCAGGGGGTTGGAGCTTTCTTT. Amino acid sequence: CASSYGRRQGVGAFF.

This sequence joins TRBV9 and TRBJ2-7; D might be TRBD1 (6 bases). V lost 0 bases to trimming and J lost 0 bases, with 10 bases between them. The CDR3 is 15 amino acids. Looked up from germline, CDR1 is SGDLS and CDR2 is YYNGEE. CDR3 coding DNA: TGTGCCAGCAGCGTAGAGTCAGGGGTCTCCTACGAGCAGTACTTC. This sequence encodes CASSVESGVSYEQYF. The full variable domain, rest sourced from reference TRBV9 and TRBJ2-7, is DSGVTQTPKHLITATGQRVTLRCSPRSGDLSVYWYQQSLDQGLQFLIQYYNGEERAKGNILERFSAQQFPDLHSELNLSSLELGDSALYFCASSVESGVSYEQYFGPGTRLTVT.

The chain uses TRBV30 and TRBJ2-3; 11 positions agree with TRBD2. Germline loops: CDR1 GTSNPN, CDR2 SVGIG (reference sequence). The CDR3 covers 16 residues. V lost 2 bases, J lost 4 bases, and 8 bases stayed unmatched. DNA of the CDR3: TGTGCCTGGAGTAAAAAGACTAGCGGGAAGGCAGATACGCAGTATTTT. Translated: CAWSKKTSGKADTQYF.

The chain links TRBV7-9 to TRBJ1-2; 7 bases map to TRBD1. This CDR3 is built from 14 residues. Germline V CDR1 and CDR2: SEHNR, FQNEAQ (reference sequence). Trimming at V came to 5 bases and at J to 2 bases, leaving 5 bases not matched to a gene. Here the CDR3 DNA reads TGTGCCAGCAGCAAGGACAGGACAAACTATGGCTACACCTTC. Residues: CASSKDRTNYGYTF.

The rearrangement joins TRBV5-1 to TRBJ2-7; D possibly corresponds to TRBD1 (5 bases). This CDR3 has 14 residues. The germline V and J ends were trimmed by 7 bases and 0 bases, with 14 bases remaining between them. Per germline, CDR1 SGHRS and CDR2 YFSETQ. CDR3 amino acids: CASAWTPNSYEQYF. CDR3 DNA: TGCGCCAGCGCTTGGACACCGAACTCCTACGAGCAGTACTTC.

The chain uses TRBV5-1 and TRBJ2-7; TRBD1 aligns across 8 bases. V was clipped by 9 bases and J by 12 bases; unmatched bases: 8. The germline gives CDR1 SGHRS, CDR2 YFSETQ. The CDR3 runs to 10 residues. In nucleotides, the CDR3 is TGCGCCATGACAGGACAGGGACGGTACTTC. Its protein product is CAMTGQGRYF.

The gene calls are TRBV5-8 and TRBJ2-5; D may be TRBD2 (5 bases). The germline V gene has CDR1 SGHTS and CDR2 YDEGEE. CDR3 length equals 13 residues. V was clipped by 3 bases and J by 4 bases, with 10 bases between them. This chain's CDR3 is CASSSAGRETQYF. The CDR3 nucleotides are TGTGCCAGCAGCTCGGCGGGTCGAGAGACCCAGTACTTC.

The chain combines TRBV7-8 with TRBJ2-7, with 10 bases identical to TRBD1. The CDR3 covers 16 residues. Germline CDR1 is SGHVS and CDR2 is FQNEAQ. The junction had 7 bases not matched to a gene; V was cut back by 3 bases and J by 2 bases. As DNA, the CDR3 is TGTGCCAGCAGCTTCCCGACAGGGGGCGGACCCTACGAGCAGTACTTC. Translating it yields CASSFPTGGGPYEQYF.

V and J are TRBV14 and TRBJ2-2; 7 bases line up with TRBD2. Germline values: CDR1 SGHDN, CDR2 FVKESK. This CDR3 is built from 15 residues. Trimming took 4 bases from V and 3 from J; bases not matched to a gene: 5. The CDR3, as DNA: TGTGCCAGCAGCCGCGGGGGACGGGACACCGGGGAGCTGTTTTTT. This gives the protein CASSRGGRDTGELFF.